A single sample is the source of the 21 T cell receptor beta chains below, sequenced in a study of OX40 agonist ivuxolimab in advanced cancers. Profiled with immunoSEQ multiplex PCR; TCRdb holds only in-frame clones, not every one. The repertoire holds some 70,000 clones, 75% to 90% seen once, with approximately 1.2% in the top ten. The sequences come from CD4+ or CD8+ T cells sorted from blood, collected in a trial of the OX40 agonist ivuxolimab. The receptors were sampled from an adult with an advanced solid tumor such as melanoma, head and neck, liver or kidney cancer.

This clone was recorded a few times. The chain combines TRBV6-1 with TRBJ2-1; the D call may be TRBD1 or TRBD2 (6 bases each). The CDR3 has 15 residues. Between the trimmed V and J ends, which lost 3 bases and 4 bases, there was a span of 13 bases. Germline V CDR1 and CDR2: MNHNS, SASEGT. This chain's CDR3 is CASSEGGHLYNEQFF. The CDR3 region has the DNA TGTGCCAGCAGTGAGGGGGGACACCTTTACAATGAGCAGTTCTTC.

This chain joins TRBV5-1 and TRBJ2-7; maybe TRBD2 (5 bases). The V gene lost 0 bases and the J gene lost 4 bases, with 14 bases spanning the gap. The CDR3 is made up of 15 amino acids. Germline V gene lookup returns CDR1 SGHRS and CDR2 YFSETQ. CDR3 residues: CASSLVATSGYEQYF. CDR3 coding DNA: TGCGCCAGCAGCTTGGTCGCAACTAGTGGTTACGAGCAGTACTTC.

The V gene is TRBV11-3, the J gene TRBJ2-7; D perhaps matches TRBD1 (6 bases). V lost 0 bases and J 5 bases, leaving 11 bases between the germline ends. The germline CDR1 and CDR2 sequences are SGHNT and YENEEA. This CDR3 region has 14 residues. The CDR3 DNA reads as TGTGCCAGCAGCTTAGAGGGGGCGCGGGACGAGCAGTACTTC. Protein: CASSLEGARDEQYF.

V usage is TRBV19 and J usage is TRBJ2-2, with 8 bases that match TRBD2. V shed 5 bases, J shed 2 bases, and the junction held 13 bases outside the gene matches. The CDR3 covers 18 residues. The germline gives CDR1 LNHDA, CDR2 SQIVND (reference sequence). The CDR3 DNA is TGTGCCAGTAGTCCCCTTCCCTCTAGCGGGCTTAACACCGGGGAGCTGTTTTTT. Translated, it gives CASSPLPSSGLNTGELFF.

J is TRBJ2-3 and V is TRBV4-3; tentative D call: TRBD1 (6 bases). Trimming removed 1 base at V and 1 base at J, with 12 bases between. The CDR3 totals 16 residues. CDR1 LGHNA and CDR2 YSLEER come from the germline V gene. CDR3 nucleotide sequence: TGCGCCAGCAGCCAAGGGCACAGGGTTGGCACAGATACGCAGTATTTT. It specifies CASSQGHRVGTDTQYF.

This chain uses TRBV7-2 with TRBJ1-2; a weak D match, TRBD1 (6 bases). Trimming shortened V by 3 bases and J by 4 bases, and 9 bases separated the two germline ends. The germline V gene encodes CDR1 SGHTA and CDR2 FQGNSA. The length of the CDR3 is 13 residues. The DNA of the CDR3 is TGTGCCAGCAGCTTTCGACAGGTCTATGGCTACACCTTC. As protein: CASSFRQVYGYTF.

The chain couples TRBV7-3 to TRBJ2-7, with D possibly being TRBD1 (8 bases). The CDR3 extends over 12 amino acids. Trimming took off 5 bases at V and 7 bases at J, with 12 bases between the two ends. Looked up from germline, CDR1 is SGHTA and CDR2 is FQGTGA. The CDR3 DNA reads as TGTGCCAGCAGCCCACAGGGGGGGGAGCAGTACTTC. Translating gives CASSPQGGEQYF.

V gene TRBV5-4 combines with J gene TRBJ2-2, with D tentatively TRBD1 (5 bases). The CDR3 runs to 15 residues. Per the germline V gene, CDR1 is SGHNT and CDR2 is YYREEE (reference sequence). V gave up 0 bases and J gave up 1 base, with 7 bases separating them. The CDR3 protein is CASSLGQGNTGELFF. Here the CDR3 DNA reads TGTGCCAGCAGCTTGGGGCAGGGGAACACCGGGGAGCTGTTTTTT.

The rearrangement joins TRBV19 to TRBJ2-7; 10 nucleotides agree with TRBD2. The CDR3 length is 14 residues. CDR1 and CDR2 (germline): LNHDA, SQIVND (reference sequence). With 4 bases clipped from V and 6 bases from J, the junction kept 6 bases outside the gene matches. The CDR3 here is CASSKTSGVGEQYF. CDR3 in DNA: TGTGCCAGTAGTAAAACTAGCGGGGTAGGCGAGCAGTACTTC.

The J gene is TRBJ1-1, the V gene TRBV6-1, with 7 bases identical to TRBD1. Germline V gene lookup returns CDR1 MNHNS and CDR2 SASEGT. V lost 0 bases, J lost 5 bases, and 0 bases stayed unmatched. The CDR3 length is 13 residues. CDR3 in amino acids: CASSEATGTEAFF. CDR3 nucleotides: TGTGCCAGCAGTGAAGCGACAGGGACTGAAGCTTTCTTT.

The rearrangement uses TRBV7-8 and TRBJ1-1, with no clear D. The CDR3 has 14 residues. Germline loops: CDR1 SGHVS, CDR2 FQNEAQ. The ends were cut back, 5 bases at V and 1 base at J, with 11 bases in the middle. The CDR3 is CASSPLETNTEAFF. DNA for the CDR3: TGTGCCAGCAGCCCCCTCGAGACGAACACTGAAGCTTTCTTT.

This clone came up once. The V gene is TRBV14, the J gene TRBJ2-1; possible D gene TRBD1, 6 bases. The CDR3 spans 11 residues. The germline V and J ends were trimmed by 3 bases and 10 bases, with 7 bases remaining between them. CDR1 and CDR2 from the germline V gene are SGHDN and FVKESK. CDR3 bases: TGTGCCAGCAGCCATAGGGGGGAGCAGTTCTTC. Translating it yields CASSHRGEQFF.

This clone appeared many times. This sample includes further DNA sequences coding for the same CDR3. This chain uses TRBV4-1 with TRBJ1-5; D may be TRBD1 (5 bases). V was clipped by 0 bases and J by 2 bases, with 11 bases between them. There are 16 residues in the CDR3. Germline values: CDR1 MGHRA, CDR2 YSYEKL. The CDR3 loop is CASSQDGGIGNQPQHF. CDR3 nucleotide sequence: TGCGCCAGCAGCCAAGATGGGGGGATAGGCAATCAGCCCCAGCATTTT.

V gene TRBV5-6 combines with J gene TRBJ1-1, with D unclear. The V end was cut by 2 bases, the J end by 6 bases, with 20 bases between. CDR3 length: 16 amino acids. Germline CDR1 reads SGHDT; CDR2 reads YYEEEE. The CDR3 region is CASSLIPRLPSAEAFF. DNA of the CDR3: TGTGCCAGCAGCTTAATCCCTCGACTCCCCTCGGCTGAAGCTTTCTTT.

V is TRBV29-1 and J is TRBJ1-2, with 9 bases that match TRBD1. J was trimmed by 0 bases and V by 5 bases; bases with no gene match: 1. Germline CDR1 SQVTM, CDR2 ANQGSEA. The CDR3 is made up of 13 amino acids. In DNA, the CDR3 is TGCAGCGTTACAGGGGGCTCTAACTATGGCTACACCTTC. Translated: CSVTGGSNYGYTF.

The genes are TRBV5-6 and TRBJ1-2, with 7 nucleotides matching TRBD1. The CDR3 is made up of 13 amino acids. V was clipped by 4 bases and J by 5 bases; unmatched bases: 5. The germline gives CDR1 SGHDT, CDR2 YYEEEE. The CDR3 sequence: CASSLGTEYGYTF. CDR3 coding DNA: TGTGCCAGCAGCCTCGGGACAGAGTATGGCTACACCTTC.

The gene calls are TRBV5-1 and TRBJ1-4, with D possibly being TRBD1 (6 bases). The germline gives CDR1 SGHRS, CDR2 YFSETQ. With 2 bases removed from V and 6 bases from J, the gap between germline ends came to 14 bases. The CDR3 runs to 15 residues. The CDR3 DNA is TGCGCCAGCAGCTTACAGGGAGGGGACTATGAAAAACTGTTTTTT. Amino acid sequence: CASSLQGGDYEKLFF.

The rearrangement joins TRBV10-1 to TRBJ1-4; unclear D gene. Trimming removed 0 bases from V and 7 bases from J, with 3 bases in between. This CDR3 is built from 12 residues. CDR1 and CDR2 from the germline V gene are WNHNN and SYGVQD (reference sequence). The CDR3, as DNA: TGCGCCAGCAGTGAGTCGACTGAAAAACTGTTTTTT. It yields the protein CASSESTEKLFF.

The rearrangement joins TRBV6-5 to TRBJ1-1; tentative D call: TRBD1 (5 bases). Germline loops: CDR1 MNHEY, CDR2 SVGAGI. Trimming stripped 2 bases from V and 4 bases from J, with 8 bases between. CDR3 size: 13 residues. CDR3 sequence: CASSYTGSTEAFF. The CDR3 DNA reads as TGTGCCAGCAGTTACACAGGTTCCACTGAAGCTTTCTTT.

This clone is a singleton in its sample. This chain uses TRBV7-9 with TRBJ2-1; D could derive from TRBD1 or TRBD2 (6 bases each). Per the germline V gene, CDR1 is SEHNR and CDR2 is FQNEAQ (reference sequence). The CDR3 has 18 amino acids. The V end was cut by 2 bases, the J end by 6 bases, with 23 bases between. As DNA, the CDR3 is TGTGCCAGCAGCTTAATAAGGTGGGGCCCGGAGGGGGGCAATGAGCAGTTCTTC. It codes for CASSLIRWGPEGGNEQFF.

The CDR3 is CASSDRGGADTQYF. The CDR3 nucleotides read TGTGCCAGCAGCGACCGGGGGGGAGCAGATACGCAGTATTTT. The chain recombines TRBV7-9 with TRBJ2-3, with TRBD2 matching over 8 bases. The CDR3 is 14 amino acids. CDR1 is SEHNR and CDR2 is FQNEAQ in the germline V gene (reference sequence). The V segment lost 5 bases and the J segment 4 bases; nucleotides outside the gene matches: 5.